These 9 T cell receptor beta chains share one sample of origin, sequenced in a study of beta chain features in type 1 diabetes. Overall study findings and caveats: TCRB CDR3s were moderately but significantly shorter in Type 1 diabetes patients in all four CD4+ subsets.

cDNA synthesis used the whole RNA isolate, giving expressed TCRB sequences. TCRdb's table, derived via immunoSEQ multiplex PCR, lists solely in-frame clones and lacks some. The sample gives some 330,000 clones, around 13% of which show up once; about 0.01% is in the top ten. Antigens for these TCRs are unknown. The sample was naive CD4+ T cells from blood. The receptors were sampled from a young woman with type 1 diabetes.

Comments on this clone: At the DNA level, this CDR3 is encoded by other sequences in the same sample as well. V gene TRBV7-2 combines with J gene TRBJ2-1; TRBD2 agrees at 10 bases. Unmatched junction bases numbered 5, after V lost 5 bases and J lost 4 bases. Germline V lookup: CDR1 SGHTA, CDR2 FQGNSA. The CDR3 spans 15 residues. CDR3 nucleotides: TGTGCCAGCAGCCCCCCGGGACTAGCGTACAATGAGCAGTTCTTC. Residues: CASSPPGLAYNEQFF.

The chain has TRBV2 and TRBJ2-3; D unclear. V was trimmed by 6 bases and J by 0 bases, leaving 16 bases between them. The CDR3 is made up of 16 amino acids. Germline V gene lookup returns CDR1 SNHLY and CDR2 FYNNEI. CDR3 DNA: TGTGCCAGCAGAGACTCACGCTACAACAGCACAGATACGCAGTATTTT. Translation gives CASRDSRYNSTDTQYF.

This chain uses TRBV5-4 with TRBJ1-1, with TRBD1 matching over 10 bases. Germline V gives CDR1 SGHNT, CDR2 YYREEE (reference sequence). This CDR3 is 13 amino acids long. Unmatched junction bases numbered 9, after V lost 7 bases and J lost 9 bases. The CDR3 spells CASLGTGDRKAFF. As DNA, the CDR3 is TGTGCCAGCCTTGGGACAGGGGACCGGAAAGCTTTCTTT.

The sample holds a few counts of this clone. The V call is TRBV30, the J call TRBJ1-2, with a possible D match to TRBD1 (5 bases). This CDR3 contains 14 residues. Germline V gene lookup returns CDR1 GTSNPN and CDR2 SVGIG (reference sequence). V was trimmed by 5 bases and J by 3 bases, leaving 16 bases between them. CDR3 region: CAWLMQGSDYGYTF. The CDR3 DNA is TGTGCCTGGCTGATGCAGGGCAGCGACTATGGCTACACCTTC.

This clone was seen a few times. J is TRBJ1-2 and V is TRBV9; D unclear. V shed 2 bases and J shed 8 bases, with 10 bases lying between them. Germline assignment: CDR1 SGDLS and CDR2 YYNGEE. This CDR3 has 12 residues. CDR3 sequence (DNA): TGTGCCAGCAGCGTTGAGGCGGGGGGCTACACCTTC. It codes for CASSVEAGGYTF.

The chain combines TRBV5-4 with TRBJ2-3; D gene ambiguous. Germline lookup yields CDR1 SGHNT and CDR2 YYREEE (reference sequence). V was trimmed by 1 base and J by 4 bases, leaving 10 bases between them. CDR3 length equals 14 residues. The CDR3 DNA follows: TGTGCCAGCAGCTTGTACGGTGGTCCAGATACGCAGTATTTT. This codes for CASSLYGGPDTQYF.

The J gene is TRBJ2-1, the V gene TRBV5-1; 8 bases fit TRBD2. The CDR3 extends over 15 amino acids. The trim removed 0 bases at V and 7 bases at J, leaving 6 bases unmatched. Germline V CDR1 and CDR2: SGHRS, YFSETQ. In DNA form, the CDR3 reads TGCGCCAGCAGCTTGGGAGCGGGAGAGCATAATGAGCAGTTCTTC. It is translated as CASSLGAGEHNEQFF.

The table lists this clone with a few counts. This sequence joins TRBV5-1 and TRBJ2-3, with unresolved D. This CDR3 comprises 12 residues. Between the trimmed V and J ends, which lost 4 bases and 6 bases, there was a span of 9 bases. From germline, CDR1 is SGHRS and CDR2 YFSETQ. The CDR3: CASSQDSDTQYF. DNA for the CDR3: TGCGCCAGCAGCCAAGACTCCGATACGCAGTATTTT.

This clone was observed a few times. The rearrangement uses TRBV19 and TRBJ1-5; D might be TRBD1 (5 bases). Germline CDR1 reads LNHDA; CDR2 reads SQIVND (reference sequence). Trimming took 5 bases from V and 2 from J, leaving 10 bases between them. The CDR3 runs to 14 residues. The CDR3 is CASSQGFGNQPQHF. DNA for the CDR3: TGTGCCAGTAGTCAGGGATTCGGCAATCAGCCCCAGCATTTT. Full variable domain (outside the CDR3, taken from reference TRBV19 and TRBJ1-5): DGGITQSPKYLFRKEGQNVTLSCEQNLNHDAMYWYRQDPGQGLRLIYYSQIVNDFQKGDIAEGYSVSREKKESFPLTVTSAQKNPTAFYLCASSQGFGNQPQHFGDGTRLSIL.